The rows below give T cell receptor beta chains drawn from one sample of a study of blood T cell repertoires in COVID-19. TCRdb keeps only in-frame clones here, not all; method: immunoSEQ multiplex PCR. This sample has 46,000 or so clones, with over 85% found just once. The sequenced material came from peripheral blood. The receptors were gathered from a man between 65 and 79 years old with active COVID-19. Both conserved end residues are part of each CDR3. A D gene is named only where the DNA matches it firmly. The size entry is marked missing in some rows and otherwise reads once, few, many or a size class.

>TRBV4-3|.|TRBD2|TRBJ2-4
TGCGCCAGCAGCCTTGGACTAGCGGGGGACATTCAGTACTTC
CASSLGLAGDIQYF
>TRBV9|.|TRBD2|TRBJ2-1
TGTGCCAGCAGCCTGCGGGGGGACAATGAGCAGTTCTTC
CASSLRGDNEQFF
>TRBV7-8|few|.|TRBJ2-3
TGTGCCAGCAGCTTAATCAGCGGTCGCACAGATACGCAGTATTTT
CASSLISGRTDTQYF
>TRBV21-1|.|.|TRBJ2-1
TGTGCCAGCAGCAACGCGGGCGGGACTAGCGGGAGGGAGGGAGAGCAGTTCTTC
CASSNAGGTSGREGEQFF
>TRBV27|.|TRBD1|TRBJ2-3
TGTGCCAGCAGTCTCTTAATAACCAGGGGGCTGGATACGCAGTATTTT
CASSLLITRGLDTQYF
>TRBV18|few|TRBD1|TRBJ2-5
TGTGCCAGCTCACACAGGACAGGACAAGAGACCCAGTACTTC
CASSHRTGQETQYF
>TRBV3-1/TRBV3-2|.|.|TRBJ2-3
TGTGCCAGCAGCACTGGGGGACACCCCCGTTTTGGAGATACGCAGTATTTT
CASSTGGHPRFGDTQYF
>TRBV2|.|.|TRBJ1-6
TGTGCCAGTGAAGGACAGAGACATAATTCACCCCTCCACTTT
CASEGQRHNSPLHF
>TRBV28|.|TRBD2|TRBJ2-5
TGTGCCAGCAGTTTATTTACTAGCGGGGAAGAGACCCAGTACTTC
CASSLFTSGEETQYF
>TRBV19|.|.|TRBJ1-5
TGTGCCAGTAGTATATGGGGCAGGGGCAATCAGCCCCAGCATTTT
CASSIWGRGNQPQHF
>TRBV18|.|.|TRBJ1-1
TGTGCCAGCTCGCCCGACAGGAAGAATACTGAAGCTTTCTTT
CASSPDRKNTEAFF
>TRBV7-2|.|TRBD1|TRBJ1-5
TGTGCCAGCAGCCAGGGGGTTGGCGGGCCTCAGCCCCAGCATTTT
CASSQGVGGPQPQHF
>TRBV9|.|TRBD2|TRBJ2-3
TGTGCCAGCAGCGTAGAGTGGGCTAGCGGGGGGGTAGATACGCAGTATTTT
CASSVEWASGGVDTQYF
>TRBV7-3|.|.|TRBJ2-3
TGTGCCAGCAGCTTAGATGGTCGGGATACGCAGTATTTT
CASSLDGRDTQYF
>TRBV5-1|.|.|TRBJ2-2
TGCGCCAGCAGCTTGGGTGGAGGGAGCACCGGGGAGCTGTTTTTT
CASSLGGGSTGELFF
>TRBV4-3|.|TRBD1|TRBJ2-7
TGCGCCAGCAGCCAAGCAGGGGGCGGAAACGAGCAGTACTTC
CASSQAGGGNEQYF
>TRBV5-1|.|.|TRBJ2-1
TGCGCCAGCAGCCCGTGGCAAACCTACAATGAGCAGTTCTTC
CASSPWQTYNEQFF
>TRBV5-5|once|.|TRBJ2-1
TGTGCCAGCAGCTCCTTGGGTAGCGGTGCATCATCCTACAATGAGCAGTTCTTC
CASSSLGSGASSYNEQFF
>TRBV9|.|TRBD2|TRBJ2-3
TGTGCCAGCAGCCCTTTAGCGGGGCGCACAGATACGCAGTATTTT
CASSPLAGRTDTQYF
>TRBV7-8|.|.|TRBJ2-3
TGTGCCAGCAGCTTAGGAGTTGGCGGGGGCCGGTCTCTGCATTTT
CASSLGVGGGRSLHF
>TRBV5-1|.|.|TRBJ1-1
TGCGCCAGCACCCCGAGAGGGCAGAACACTGAAGCTTTCTTT
CASTPRGQNTEAFF
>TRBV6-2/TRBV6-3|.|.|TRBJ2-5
TGTGCCAGCAGCCTAAGGCGGGAGACCCAGTACTTC
CASSLRRETQYF
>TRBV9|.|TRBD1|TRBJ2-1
TGTGCCAGCAGCGCGAGGACAGGGACCCTTAAAAGCTCCTACAATGAGCAGTTCTTC
CASSARTGTLKSSYNEQFF
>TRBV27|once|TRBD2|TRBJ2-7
TGTGCCAGCAGTTTAGGGACTAGCGGGAGAAACGAGCAGTACTTC
CASSLGTSGRNEQYF
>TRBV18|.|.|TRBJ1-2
TGTGCCAGCTCACCTGCGAGGGATGGATATGGCTACACCTTC
CASSPARDGYGYTF
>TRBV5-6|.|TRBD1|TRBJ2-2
TGTGCCAGCAGCTTGGGAGGACAGGGGTCCGGGGAGCTGTTTTTT
CASSLGGQGSGELFF
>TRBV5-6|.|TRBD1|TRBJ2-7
TGTGCCAGCAGCCTGACAGGGGGCGATCCCTACGAGCAGTACTTC
CASSLTGGDPYEQYF
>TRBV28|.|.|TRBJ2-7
TGTGCCAGCATCCTGACGGAGGGCCCCTACGAGCAGTACTTC
CASILTEGPYEQYF
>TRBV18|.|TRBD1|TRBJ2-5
TGTGCCAGCTCACGAGGGACAGTAGGGACCCAAGAGACCCAGTACTTC
CASSRGTVGTQETQYF
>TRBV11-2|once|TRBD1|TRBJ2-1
TGTGCCAGCAGCCTACGAGGGACAGGGGGCTACAATGAGCAGTTCTTC
CASSLRGTGGYNEQFF
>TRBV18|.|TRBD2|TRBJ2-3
TGTGCCAGCACCCGGACTAGCGGGGGAGCAGATACGCAGTATTTT
CASTRTSGGADTQYF
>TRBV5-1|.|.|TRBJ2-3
TGCGCCAGCAGCTTGGGGGCTACTCTACAGGAAGATACGCAGTATTTT
CASSLGATLQEDTQYF
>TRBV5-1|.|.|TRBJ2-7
TGCGCCAGCAGCTTGGCCTCAGGAGGCTTTATCTACGAGCAGTACTTC
CASSLASGGFIYEQYF
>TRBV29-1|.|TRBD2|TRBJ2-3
TGCAGCGTCAGCGGGAGTGGTGGCAACACAGATACGCAGTATTTT
CSVSGSGGNTDTQYF